The 13 T cell receptor beta chains presented below share a single source sample, sequenced in a study of beta chain features in type 1 diabetes (dated by TCRdb to 2016 to 2019). Overall results and qualifications from the work: A moderate but significant shortening of TCRB CDR3 length was observed in type 1 diabetes patients in all four CD4+ subsets.

Library method: the immunoSEQ multiplex PCR assay. All of the isolated RNA was reverse transcribed with the High Capacity cDNA Reverse Transcription Kit, so expressed TCRB transcripts were sequenced. TCRdb stores this immuneACCESS table with in-frame sequences only. Part of the clones is absent; in the studies checked, under half of the shortfall reflects unresolved V genes, and no reason is known for the rest. The sample contains under 200,000 clones, just over 8% of them found a single time. The leading ten clones occupy around 0.56% of the sample. Antigens of these TCRs are unknown. The sequenced material came from central memory CD4+ T cells from blood. These TCRs come from a woman aged 18 to 35 with type 1 diabetes.

This chain links TRBV6-5 with TRBJ1-3; 8 bases match TRBD1. There are 14 residues in the CDR3. Germline CDR1 MNHEY, CDR2 SVGAGI. With V trimmed by 6 bases and J by 6 bases, 7 bases remained unmatched. The CDR3 DNA follows: TGTGCCAGCAGGGACAGGGTGGACGAAAACACCATATATTTT. It is translated as CASRDRVDENTIYF.

This clone showed up just a few times. This rearrangement joins TRBV18 to TRBJ2-5, with D unresolved. The ends were cut back, 3 bases at V and 5 bases at J, with 7 bases in the middle. The CDR3 sequence is 12 residues long. Germline assignment: CDR1 KGHSH and CDR2 LQKENI. The CDR3 is CASSPERETQYF. The CDR3 DNA sequence: TGTGCCAGCTCACCCGAACGGGAGACCCAGTACTTC. Full variable domain (outside the CDR3, taken from reference TRBV18 and TRBJ2-5): NAGVMQNPRHLVRRRGQEARLRCSPMKGHSHVYWYRQLPEEGLKFMVYLQKENIIDESGMPKERFSAEFPKEGPSILRIQQVVRGDSAAYFCASSPERETQYFGPGTRLLVL.

This clone occurred a few times. This chain joins TRBV19 and TRBJ2-7; TRBD1 matches at 11 bases. This CDR3 has 13 residues. Germline CDR1 LNHDA, CDR2 SQIVND (reference sequence). V gave up 7 bases and J gave up 5 bases; unmatched junction bases: 4. The CDR3 DNA sequence: TGTGCCAGTAAGCCGGGACAGGGGGACGAGCAGTACTTC. Its protein product is CASKPGQGDEQYF. Complete variable domain (other parts from reference TRBV19 and TRBJ2-7): DGGITQSPKYLFRKEGQNVTLSCEQNLNHDAMYWYRQDPGQGLRLIYYSQIVNDFQKGDIAEGYSVSREKKESFPLTVTSAQKNPTAFYLCASKPGQGDEQYFGPGTRLTVT.

This clone has more than one count but fewer than ten. The chain uses TRBV18 and TRBJ2-5; TRBD2 aligns across 7 bases. CDR1 is KGHSH, CDR2 LQKENI, per germline. This CDR3 region has 14 residues. The J segment lost 1 base and the V segment lost 3 bases, leaving 2 bases of the junction unmatched. The CDR3 region is CASSPGTTQETQYF. CDR3 nucleotides: TGTGCCAGCTCACCGGGGACTACCCAAGAGACCCAGTACTTC.

Regarding this clone: Additional DNA sequences in this sample encode the identical CDR3. The rearrangement links TRBV18 to TRBJ1-5, with 7 bases lining up with TRBD1. CDR3 length equals 14 residues. Germline CDR1 reads KGHSH; CDR2 reads LQKENI. Trimming cost V 3 bases and J 3 bases; bases outside gene matches: 2. The CDR3 protein is CASSPGQPNQPQHF. The CDR3 bases are TGTGCCAGCTCACCGGGACAGCCCAATCAGCCCCAGCATTTT.

The CDR3 DNA reads TGCGCCAGCAGCCAAGAGATTTTCCAGGGGGCTTTCACTGAAGCTTTCTTT. It translates to CASSQEIFQGAFTEAFF. The chain carries TRBV4-3 and TRBJ1-1; 8 nucleotides match TRBD1. The junction had 10 bases not matched to a gene; V was cut back by 0 bases and J by 4 bases. The CDR3 has 17 amino acids. Germline CDR1 is LGHNA and CDR2 is YSLEER.

This clone was detected a few times. The chain combines TRBV20-1 with TRBJ2-3; weak D call: TRBD1 (6 bases). This CDR3 region has 11 residues. The V and J ends lost 6 bases and 12 bases respectively, with 16 bases between them. CDR1 is DFQATT and CDR2 is SNEGSKA in the germline V gene (reference sequence). CDR3 sequence reads: CSAQVGAYQYF. Written as DNA, the CDR3 is TGCAGTGCCCAGGTGGGGGCCTATCAGTATTTT.

The chain combines TRBV7-9 with TRBJ2-7; 8 bases agree with TRBD2. This CDR3 comprises 14 residues. Germline V gives CDR1 SEHNR, CDR2 FQNEAQ (reference sequence). Trimming removed 1 base from V and 6 bases from J; junction bases left unmatched: 5. CDR3 protein: CASSLDGRVSEQYF. CDR3 nucleotide sequence: TGTGCCAGCAGCTTAGACGGGAGGGTTAGCGAGCAGTACTTC.

The chain is built from TRBV29-1 and TRBJ2-6; the D is unclear. The V and J ends lost 4 bases and 0 bases respectively, with 4 bases between them. The CDR3 is 13 amino acids. Germline assignment: CDR1 SQVTM and CDR2 ANQGSEA. The CDR3 DNA follows: TGCAGCGTTGCTATCTCTGGGGCCAACGTCCTGACTTTC. Translated, it gives CSVAISGANVLTF.

The chain couples TRBV20-1 to TRBJ2-5; the D is unclear. Germline V gene sequence: CDR1 DFQATT, CDR2 SNEGSKA (reference sequence). The CDR3 sequence is 11 residues long. V dropped 5 bases and J dropped 1 base, with 5 bases sitting between them. The CDR3 nucleotides read TGCAGTGCTCTTTCCCAAGAGACCCAGTACTTC. Protein sequence: CSALSQETQYF.

This chain links TRBV2 with TRBJ2-3; 9 nucleotides line up with TRBD1. CDR1 and CDR2 (germline): SNHLY, FYNNEI. The CDR3 contains 14 residues. The V and J ends lost 6 bases and 4 bases, in that order; junction bases with no gene match: 5. CDR3 sequence: CASSADRGSDTQYF. Written as DNA, the CDR3 is TGTGCCAGCAGCGCGGACAGGGGTTCAGATACGCAGTATTTT.

This rearrangement joins TRBV2 to TRBJ1-6; TRBD1 aligns across 8 bases. CDR3 length equals 16 residues. Germline CDR1 SNHLY, CDR2 FYNNEI. V shed 5 bases and J 6 bases; nucleotides not matched to a gene: 9. CDR3 loop: CASSTTGASGNSPLHF. In DNA form, the CDR3 reads TGTGCCAGCAGTACGACAGGGGCCTCCGGTAATTCACCCCTCCACTTT.

This clone was detected only a few times. The gene calls are TRBV19 and TRBJ2-1; possibly TRBD1 for D (6 bases). This CDR3 is built from 14 residues. The V gene lost 3 bases and the J gene lost 9 bases, with 15 bases spanning the gap. CDR1 is LNHDA and CDR2 is SQIVND in the germline V gene (reference sequence). CDR3 coding DNA: TGTGCCAGTAGTATTCAGGACAGTCGACGTGAGCAGTTCTTC. Translating gives CASSIQDSRREQFF.